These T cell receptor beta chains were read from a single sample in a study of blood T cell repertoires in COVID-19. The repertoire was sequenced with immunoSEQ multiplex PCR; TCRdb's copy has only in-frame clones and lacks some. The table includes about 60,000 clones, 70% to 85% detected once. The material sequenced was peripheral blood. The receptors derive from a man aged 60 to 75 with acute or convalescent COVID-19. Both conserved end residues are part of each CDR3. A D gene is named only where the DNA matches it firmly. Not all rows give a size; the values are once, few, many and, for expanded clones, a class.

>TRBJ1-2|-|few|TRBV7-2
TGTGCCAGCAGCCCCCAGACAGGAACTAACTATGGCTACACCTTC
CASSPQTGTNYGYTF
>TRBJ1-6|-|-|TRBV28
TGTGCCAGCAGTTTTTCCAGGAACTCACCCCTCCACTTT
CASSFSRNSPLHF
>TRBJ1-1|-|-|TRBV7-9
TGTGCCAGCAGCTTAGACGCCGGGAAGAACACTGAAGCTTTCTTT
CASSLDAGKNTEAFF
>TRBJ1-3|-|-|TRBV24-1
TGTGCCACCAGTGCCCCGGACAGTCCTCCTGGAAACACCATATATTTT
CATSAPDSPPGNTIYF
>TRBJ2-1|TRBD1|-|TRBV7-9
TGTGCCAGCAGCGACCCGGGACAGGGTAACGATGAGCAGTTCTTC
CASSDPGQGNDEQFF
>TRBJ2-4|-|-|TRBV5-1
TGCGCCAGCAGCTCGGGAGCGACTGGAGCCAAAAACATTCAGTACTTC
CASSSGATGAKNIQYF
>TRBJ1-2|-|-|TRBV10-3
TGTGCCATCAGTGGCGACAGCTCGGGCGGTGGCTACACCTTC
CAISGDSSGGGYTF
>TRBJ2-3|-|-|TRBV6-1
TGTGCCAGCAGTGAAGTTAGAGTGGCGGTCACAGATACGCAGTATTTT
CASSEVRVAVTDTQYF
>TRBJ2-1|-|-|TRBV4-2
TGTGCCAGCAGCCTCAGGGGGGCCGGGGATGAGCAGTTCTTC
CASSLRGAGDEQFF
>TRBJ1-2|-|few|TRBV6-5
TGTGCCAGCAGCCCCTCCTGGGGCGGTGGCTACACCTTC
CASSPSWGGGYTF
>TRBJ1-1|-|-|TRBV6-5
TGTGCCAGCAGTAGCACAGGGATGAACACTGAAGCTTTCTTT
CASSSTGMNTEAFF
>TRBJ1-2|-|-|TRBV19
TGTGCCAGTTCTCCGAGTGCAGGGCCGAGTCATTATGGCTACACCTTC
CASSPSAGPSHYGYTF
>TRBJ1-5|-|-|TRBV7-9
TGTGCCAGCAGCTTAGACCAGAGCAATCAGCCCCAGCATTTT
CASSLDQSNQPQHF
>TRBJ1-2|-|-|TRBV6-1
TGTGCCAGCAGTGAACGGGCGGACAGCGTGTCCTATGGCTACACCTTC
CASSERADSVSYGYTF
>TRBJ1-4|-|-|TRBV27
TGTGCCAGCCGTCGGGGTAGGGAAAAACTGTTTTTT
CASRRGREKLFF
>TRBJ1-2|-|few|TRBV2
TGTGCCAGCAGTGATACATCAGGCTATGGCTACACCTTC
CASSDTSGYGYTF
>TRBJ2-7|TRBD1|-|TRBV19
TGTGCCAGTAGTACAGAGGCAGGGGGCTACGAGCAGTACTTC
CASSTEAGGYEQYF
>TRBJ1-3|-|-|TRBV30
TGTGCCTGGAGTGTACTTACCCCACCAGGGGTATCAAACACCATATATTTT
CAWSVLTPPGVSNTIYF
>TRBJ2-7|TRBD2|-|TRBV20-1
TGCAGTGCTAGTCGTAGCGGGGGGGCCGGGGAGCAGTACTTC
CSASRSGGAGEQYF
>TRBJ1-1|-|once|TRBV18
TGTGCCAGCTCACCACCGGGGGGAAGAAACACTGAAGCTTTCTTT
CASSPPGGRNTEAFF
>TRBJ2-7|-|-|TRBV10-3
TGTGCCATCAGTGAGTCGGGAGCCTTAGGGCAGTACTTC
CAISESGALGQYF
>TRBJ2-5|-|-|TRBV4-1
TGCGCCAGCAGCCAAACCCCTACCTCCAGACTAGGCGAGACCCAGTACTTC
CASSQTPTSRLGETQYF
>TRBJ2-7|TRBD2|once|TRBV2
TGTGCCAGCAATCTTCTGGCGGGGGAGACGGAGCAGTACTTC
CASNLLAGETEQYF
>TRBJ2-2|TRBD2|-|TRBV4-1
TGCGCCAGCAGCCTCTATTTCGTCCTAGCGGGCGAAACCGGGGAGCTGTTTTTT
CASSLYFVLAGETGELFF
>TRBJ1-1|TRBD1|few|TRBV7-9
TGTGCCAGCAGGGGACAGGGGGCGGGCACTGAAGCTTTCTTT
CASRGQGAGTEAFF
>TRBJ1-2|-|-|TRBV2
TGTGCCAGCGGTGGAACCTACAACTATGGCTACACCTTC
CASGGTYNYGYTF
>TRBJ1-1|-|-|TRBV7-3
TGTGCCAGCAGCTTAATGAGAGGATCTGCTGAAGCTTTCTTT
CASSLMRGSAEAFF
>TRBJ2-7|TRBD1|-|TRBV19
TGTGCCAGTAGAAACGGACAGGGCGATTTCTACGAGCAGTACTTC
CASRNGQGDFYEQYF
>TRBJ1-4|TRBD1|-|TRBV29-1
TGCAGCGTTGGACAGGGACCTGAAAAACTGTTTTTT
CSVGQGPEKLFF
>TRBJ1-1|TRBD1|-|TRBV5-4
TGTGCCAGCAGGTACGAACAGGGGCCGCTCGCTGAAGCTTTCTTT
CASRYEQGPLAEAFF
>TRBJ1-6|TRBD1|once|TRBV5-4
TGTGCCAGCAGCGCCGGGACAGGGGTTGATTCACCCCTCCACTTT
CASSAGTGVDSPLHF
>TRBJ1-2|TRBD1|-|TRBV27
TGTGCCAGCAGTCCGGGACAGGGCCCCTGGGGCTACACCTTC
CASSPGQGPWGYTF
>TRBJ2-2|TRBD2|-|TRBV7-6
TGTGCCAGCAGTTCAACTAGCGGGGGGCCCCGGGTGACGACCGGGGAGCTGTTTTTT
CASSSTSGGPRVTTGELFF
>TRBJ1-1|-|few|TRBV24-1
TGTGCCACCAGTGATGCCGGGTCGGGGAAAGCTTTCTTT
CATSDAGSGKAFF
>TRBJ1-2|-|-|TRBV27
TGTGCCAGCAGTCCGCGAGTGGCTAACTATGGCTACACCTTC
CASSPRVANYGYTF
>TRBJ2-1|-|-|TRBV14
TGTGCCAGCAGCCATTATACGGGGGGCCGAAATGAGCAGTTCTTC
CASSHYTGGRNEQFF